Included here is one TCR beta chain sequence, with context. Per germline, CDR1 LNHDA and CDR2 SQIVND (reference sequence). The V end lost 10 bases, the J end lost 4 bases, and 18 bases lay between the germline ends. The CDR3 is 14 amino acids. This specimen comes from a study of blood T cell repertoires in COVID-19. Generated by immunoSEQ multiplex PCR, the TCRdb table keeps only in-frame clones and is missing some. The sample holds hundreds of thousands of clones; roughly 89% are singletons and the top ten take under 8.5%. The chain employs TRBV19 and TRBJ2-3, with D perhaps matching TRBD1 (5 bases). The source of this sequence is a woman aged 45-59 years with COVID-19, enrolled during active disease. The sample was peripheral blood. The CDR3 region has the DNA TGTGCCACTGTTGACAGTCACCCACCAGATACGCAGTATTTT. The encoded protein is CATVDSHPPDTQYF.